The rows below give T cell receptor beta chains drawn from one sample of a study of monozygotic twins with inflammatory bowel disease. TCRdb re-called the 5' RACE reads; every CDR3 protein appears as one record, without DNA. There are 150,000 to 200,000 distinct CDR3 sequences in the sample, with around 6.8% held by the top ten. The sequenced material came from blood. The receptors here all came from a human donor with ulcerative colitis or Crohn's disease, or a healthy co-twin of an affected twin (not recorded which). Each CDR3 is given with its conserved first and last residue.

V gene	J gene	CDR3 protein
TRBV4-1	TRBJ1-2	CASGMAGNYGYTF
TRBV7-3	TRBJ2-1	CASSLRGGTSGNEQFF
TRBV20-1	TRBJ1-1	CSARGLVRSEAFF
TRBV25-1	TRBJ2-7	CASSEGEGACSYEQYF
TRBV27	TRBJ2-7	CASSLSWAGTGSYEQYF
TRBV10-3	TRBJ2-1	CAISDILAGTQAYNEQFF
TRBV20-1	TRBJ2-5	CSAAPTVGETQYF
TRBV9	TRBJ1-4	CASSGSKGHEKLFF
TRBV19	TRBJ1-5	CASRDRGGNQPQHF
TRBV20-1	TRBJ2-4	CSARVVGQSLRNIQYF
TRBV18	TRBJ2-1	CASSPPALAAYNEQFF
TRBV7-2	TRBJ1-1	CASSGGGWGAFF
TRBV24-1	TRBJ2-1	CATSERNNEQFF
TRBV30	TRBJ1-2	CAWHGQPGHGYTF
TRBV13	TRBJ2-1	CASSSGTSNEQFF
TRBV29-1	TRBJ1-2	CSVAFGTDGYTF
TRBV18	TRBJ2-3	CASSPLPQGGGTDTQYF
TRBV4-3	TRBJ2-3	CASSQDRVGVVGSTDTQYF
TRBV27	TRBJ2-7	CASSHTPGSEQYF
TRBV4-3	TRBJ1-2	CASSQTRDSSSYTF
TRBV3-1	TRBJ2-1	CASSQDKRQGYNEQFF
TRBV12-3/TRBV12-4	TRBJ2-1	CASSSGGASYDEQFF
TRBV19	TRBJ2-2	CASSIRPERAGELFF
TRBV15	TRBJ1-1	CATSRDRDQGNTEAFF
TRBV11-2	TRBJ2-7	CASRPPGAVYEQYF
TRBV11-3	TRBJ2-1	CASSPLAAGVGEQFF
TRBV3-1	TRBJ2-3	CASSQEGRATDTQYF
TRBV5-1	TRBJ2-1	CASSLGGTASEQFF
TRBV7-9	TRBJ2-7	CASSLSPGGPSYEQYF
TRBV7-9	TRBJ2-5	CASNVGEETQYF
TRBV27	TRBJ2-1	CASSSLPREYNEQFF
TRBV20-1	TRBJ2-7	CSARRGQIKPYEQYF
TRBV5-1	TRBJ2-5	CASSSGVSVYQETQYF
TRBV6-1	TRBJ2-5	CASSDVGEQETQYF
TRBV20-1	TRBJ2-3	CSKPGLLTDTQYF
TRBV20-1	TRBJ1-5	CSARAAGTKPHHF
TRBV14	TRBJ2-5	CASSRDPLQETQYF
TRBV20-1	TRBJ1-2	CSARGGGRGPYGYTF
TRBV20-1	TRBJ1-3	CSARDRVDRELSRNTIYF
TRBV11-2	TRBJ2-5	CASTLGQGLIETQYF
TRBV4-2	TRBJ1-1	CASSHEQLMNTEAFF
TRBV5-1	TRBJ1-3	CASSWTGARVDTIYF
TRBV7-8	TRBJ1-1	CASSPKHRPRNTEAFF
TRBV4-3	TRBJ2-7	CASSPRGLRDSYEQYF
TRBV19	TRBJ1-5	CASSILQGAPSNQPQHF
TRBV12-3/TRBV12-4	TRBJ2-3	CASSLAGRPDTQYF
TRBV12-3/TRBV12-4	TRBJ1-2	CATSTVAANYGYTF
TRBV7-9	TRBJ2-5	CASSFGGGASETQYF
TRBV6-5	TRBJ2-1	CASSSGQFSYNEQFF
TRBV7-6	TRBJ2-7	CASSLANGASYEQYF
TRBV9	TRBJ2-1	CASSTFLGHEQFF
TRBV5-1	TRBJ2-3	CASSFGLAGGPTTDTQYF
TRBV5-5	TRBJ2-2	CASGGTGANTGELFF
TRBV5-6	TRBJ2-3	CASSLTGYTDTQYF
TRBV7-2	TRBJ1-2	CASSTHLDYTF